These 18 T cell receptor beta chains came from one sample sequenced in a study of metastatic and nonmetastatic thyroid tumors. Using MiXCR, TCRdb re-called clones from the PCR reads. The sample includes more than 15,000 clones, less than 30% seen only once; the top ten take 10% to 15%. No treatment of any kind had been given to any patient before thyroid surgery. Sequencing was carried out using tumor tissue. All receptors come from a male donor with papillary thyroid cancer or a benign thyroid nodule (not recorded which). Some clones in this sample may be carry-over from other donors' samples.

The chain is built from TRBV6-1 and TRBJ2-1; D is unresolved. The length of the CDR3 is 15 residues. The germline gives CDR1 MNHNS, CDR2 SASEGT. Between the trimmed V and J ends, which lost 0 bases and 4 bases, there was a span of 10 bases. The CDR3 region has the DNA TGTGCCAGCAGTGAAGCAGGAGACCCTTACAATGAGCAGTTCTTC. Amino acids: CASSEAGDPYNEQFF.

This clone was seen more than once but under ten times. This sequence joins TRBV5-1 and TRBJ1-3, with D possibly being TRBD1 (6 bases). The germline CDR1 and CDR2 sequences are SGHRS and YFSETQ. CDR3 length: 16 residues. The ends were cut back, 2 bases at V and 3 bases at J, with 15 bases in the middle. The CDR3 nucleotides are TGCGCCAGCAGCTTCGATACGGGGGGCAGTGGAAACACCATATATTTT. It codes for CASSFDTGGSGNTIYF.

By sample fraction, this clone is medium-sized. The J gene is TRBJ2-5, the V gene TRBV6-4, with a weak D call TRBD2 (5 bases). Deletions cut 10 bases from V and 4 bases from J, with 10 bases between. The CDR3 consists of 11 residues. Germline CDR1 MRHNA, CDR2 SNTAGT. This CDR3 is CAITEGETQYF. The CDR3 DNA reads as TGTGCCATCACTGAGGGAGAGACCCAGTACTTC.

The chain employs TRBV3-1 and TRBJ2-7; tentatively, D is TRBD2 (7 bases). Looked up from germline, CDR1 is LGHDT and CDR2 is YNNKEL (reference sequence). This CDR3 region has 10 residues. CDR3 in DNA: TGTCATAAGGGGGGGGACGAGCAGTACTTC. The encoded protein is CHKGGDEQYF.

This clone was seen repeatedly, ten times or more. This rearrangement joins TRBV18 to TRBJ1-2; D call uncertain. The CDR3 covers 11 residues. The V gene's germline CDR1 is KGHSH and CDR2 LQKENI. The V end was cut by 2 bases, the J end by 5 bases, with 3 bases between. The CDR3 loop reads CASSPGYGYTF. The CDR3 DNA follows: TGTGCCAGCTCACCAGGGTATGGCTACACCTTC.

In its sample, this clone ranks as medium-sized. The CDR3: CASSLNPGAGGWQYF. In DNA form, the CDR3 reads TGTGCCAGCAGCTTAAACCCCGGCGCCGGAGGTTGGCAGTACTTC. The rearrangement links TRBV7-2 to TRBJ2-7; tentatively, D is TRBD2 (5 bases). The CDR3 is 15 amino acids. In germline, CDR1 is SGHTA, CDR2 FQGNSA. The germline V and J ends were trimmed by 2 bases and 9 bases, with 20 bases remaining between them.

This rearrangement joins TRBV6-1 to TRBJ1-5; TRBD1 agrees at 8 bases. The CDR3 contains 14 residues. The germline CDR1 and CDR2 sequences are MNHNS and SASEGT. V lost 9 bases, J lost 5 bases, and 9 bases stayed unmatched. Here the CDR3 DNA reads TGTGCCAGTTGCGAGGCAGGGGGCGATCAGCCCCAGCATTTT. Translation: CASCEAGGDQPQHF.

This clone occurred a few times. The chain is built from TRBV5-1 and TRBJ1-2; 7 nucleotides match TRBD1. Trimming at V came to 4 bases and at J to 2 bases, leaving 5 bases not matched to a gene. This CDR3 has 14 residues. The germline V gene encodes CDR1 SGHRS and CDR2 YFSETQ. The CDR3 nucleotides read TGCGCCAGCAGCCTCGGGACAGCGAACTATGGCTACACCTTC. Residues: CASSLGTANYGYTF.

This clone was picked up many times. The gene calls are TRBV5-4 and TRBJ2-5; D gene ambiguous. Between the trimmed V and J ends, which lost 4 bases and 9 bases, there was a span of 10 bases. This CDR3 contains 11 residues. Per germline, CDR1 SGHNT and CDR2 YYREEE (reference sequence). In nucleotides, the CDR3 is TGTGCCAGCAGCAGTGGTATGTCCCAGTACTTC. Amino acid sequence: CASSSGMSQYF.

Many counts were recorded for this clone. The V and J genes are TRBV15 and TRBJ2-5; tentative D call: TRBD1 (7 bases). CDR3 length: 18 amino acids. V lost 0 bases and J lost 5, with 22 bases in between. The germline gives CDR1 LNHNV, CDR2 YYDKDF (reference sequence). This CDR3 is CATSREPPQEGATETQYF. In DNA form, the CDR3 reads TGTGCCACCAGCAGAGAACCACCCCAGGAGGGGGCAACGGAGACCCAGTACTTC. The full variable domain, in which reference TRBV15 and TRBJ2-5 provide the parts outside the CDR3, is DAMVIQNPRYQVTQFGKPVTLSCSQTLNHNVMYWYQQKSSQAPKLLFHYYDKDFNNEADTPDNFQSRRPNTSFCFLDIRSPGLGDTAMYLCATSREPPQEGATETQYFGPGTRLLVL.

This CDR3 reads CASSLDGRGTEAFF. As DNA, the CDR3 is TGTGCCAGCAGCTTGGATGGGAGAGGTACTGAAGCTTTCTTT. J is TRBJ1-1 and V is TRBV5-4; the D is unclear. V lost 0 bases to trimming and J lost 5 bases, with 11 bases between them. This CDR3 is built from 14 residues. Germline lookup yields CDR1 SGHNT and CDR2 YYREEE (reference sequence).

This clone was counted ten times or more. The V call is TRBV3-1, the J call TRBJ2-7; 14 positions match TRBD2. In germline, CDR1 is LGHDT, CDR2 YNNKEL (reference sequence). The CDR3 spans 14 residues. The V and J ends lost 6 bases and 6 bases, in that order; junction bases with no gene match: 4. CDR3 sequence: CASRSGLAGVEQYF. Here the CDR3 DNA reads TGTGCCAGCAGGTCGGGACTAGCGGGAGTCGAGCAGTACTTC.

This clone appeared many times. This rearrangement joins TRBV5-4 to TRBJ1-2; the D gene is possibly TRBD1 (5 bases). The germline gives CDR1 SGHNT, CDR2 YYREEE (reference sequence). The V end lost 4 bases, the J end lost 5 bases, and 15 bases lay between the germline ends. This CDR3 has 14 amino acids. The CDR3 DNA reads as TGTGCCAGCAGCCCATGGACGGGGACGTATGGCTACACCTTC. Translating it yields CASSPWTGTYGYTF.

This clone is medium-sized. The rearrangement uses TRBV20-1 and TRBJ2-7; 10 nucleotides align to TRBD2. Germline values: CDR1 DFQATT, CDR2 SNEGSKA (reference sequence). Losses at the gene ends were 5 bases for V and 5 bases for J; bases not matched to a gene: 6. This CDR3 region has 13 residues. The CDR3, as DNA: TGCAGTGCTTTACTAGCGGGAAGCCACGAGCAGTACTTC. This translates into CSALLAGSHEQYF.

This clone was seen many times. The chain is built from TRBV7-9 and TRBJ2-1, with D unclear. The V and J ends lost 3 bases and 1 base respectively, with 4 bases between them. Germline CDR1 and CDR2: SEHNR and FQNEAQ (reference sequence). This CDR3 has 13 amino acids. The CDR3 loop is CASSFRSYNEQFF. The CDR3 DNA is TGTGCCAGCAGCTTTCGGTCCTACAATGAGCAGTTCTTC.

V and J are TRBV6-1 and TRBJ1-6, with D unclear. Germline V gives CDR1 MNHNS, CDR2 SASEGT. This CDR3 region has 11 residues. With 1 base removed from V and 13 bases from J, the gap between germline ends came to 5 bases. The CDR3 spells CASSEGEPLHF. DNA for the CDR3: TGTGCCAGCAGTGAAGGGGAGCCCCTCCACTTT.

The V call is TRBV7-6, the J call TRBJ2-3; 11 bases map to TRBD2. The CDR3 spans 19 residues. The V segment lost 0 bases and the J segment 2 bases; nucleotides outside the gene matches: 10. CDR1 SGHVS and CDR2 FNYEAQ come from the germline V gene. CDR3 protein: CASSLALAGGSPLTDTQYF. CDR3 bases: TGTGCCAGCAGCTTAGCCCTAGCGGGAGGATCGCCCCTCACAGATACGCAGTATTTT.

This clone was observed many times. This rearrangement joins TRBV28 to TRBJ2-1; 7 bases line up with TRBD2. V gave up 5 bases and J gave up 1 base; unmatched junction bases: 11. Germline V CDR1 and CDR2: MDHEN, SYDVKM. The CDR3 is 17 amino acids. The CDR3 loop is CASSAARGGRSYNEQFF. The CDR3 nucleotides read TGTGCCAGCAGTGCCGCCCGAGGCGGGAGATCCTACAATGAGCAGTTCTTC.